These 30 T cell receptor beta chains were sequenced from one sample in a study of Graves' ophthalmopathy and Graves' hyperthyroidism. Amplification of TCR beta CDR3 regions used RNA transcripts. The workflow started with a first-round RT-PCR run with HTBI primers and then moved on to a second-round multiplex PCR. TCRdb fed the multiplex PCR reads into MiXCR, producing one record per CDR3 protein. This repertoire shows 900,000 to 1,200,000 distinct CDR3 sequences, 36% found once; its top ten account for approximately 12%. Material: peripheral blood or thyroid tissue (not recorded which). The receptor source for this set is an adult man with Graves' hyperthyroidism.

This clonotype was observed many times. This sequence joins TRBV19 and TRBJ2-2; TRBD2 might be the D (5 bases). CDR1 LNHDA and CDR2 SQIVND come from the germline V gene (reference sequence). This CDR3 spans 12 amino acids. Deletions cut 8 bases from V and 6 bases from J, with 10 bases between. Here the CDR3 DNA reads TGTGCCAGTCGACTAAGCGCCGGGGAGCTGTTTTTT. As protein: CASRLSAGELFF.

There are many counts of this clonotype. This sequence joins TRBV11-2 and TRBJ2-2, with D perhaps matching TRBD1 (6 bases). This CDR3 spans 12 amino acids. CDR1 and CDR2 from the germline V gene are SGHAT and FQNNGV. The V and J ends lost 5 bases and 9 bases respectively, with 10 bases between them. The CDR3, as DNA: TGTGCCAGCAGCCGAGGGGGTAGGGAGCTGTTTTTT. Its translation is CASSRGGRELFF.

The chain recombines TRBV27 with TRBJ2-7, with 8 bases aligning to TRBD2. V shed 6 bases and J 0 bases; nucleotides not matched to a gene: 7. The CDR3 consists of 15 residues. Per the germline V gene, CDR1 is MNHEY and CDR2 is SMNVEV (reference sequence). This chain's CDR3 is CASRRAGELSYEQYF. DNA for the CDR3: TGTGCCAGCAGGCGAGCGGGAGAACTCTCCTACGAGCAGTACTTC.

This clonotype was recorded only once. The chain has TRBV7-9 and TRBJ2-7, with TRBD2 as a possible D gene (5 bases). The CDR3 sequence is 14 residues long. V lost 4 bases and J lost 5, with 15 bases in between. The germline gives CDR1 SEHNR, CDR2 FQNEAQ (reference sequence). The CDR3 DNA reads as TGTGCCAGCAGCTCTCCCGCGGGTTTCCACGAGCAGTACTTC. Its translation: CASSSPAGFHEQYF.

This clonotype was counted ten times or more. The gene calls are TRBV6-6 and TRBJ2-7; 8 bases agree with TRBD1. J lost 6 bases, V lost 4 bases, and 11 bases had no gene match. The CDR3 spans 15 residues. Germline V gene sequence: CDR1 MNHNY, CDR2 SVGAGI (reference sequence). The CDR3 sequence is CASSSSRGLVGEQYF. The CDR3 coding sequence is TGTGCCAGCAGTTCGTCCAGGGGGCTTGTGGGCGAGCAGTACTTC.

The chain joins TRBV5-1 to TRBJ2-3; 7 bases map to TRBD2. The germline V gene encodes CDR1 SGHRS and CDR2 YFSETQ. V trimming: 0 bases; J trimming: 5 bases; junction bases outside the gene matches: 3. The CDR3 runs 14 residues. DNA for the CDR3: TGCGCCAGCAGCTTGGATGGCGGGGGAGATACGCAGTATTTT. This sequence encodes CASSLDGGGDTQYF.

This clonotype occurred a few times. The V and J genes are TRBV5-1 and TRBJ2-2, with TRBD1 matching over 7 bases. Trimming cost V 4 bases and J 4 bases; bases outside gene matches: 4. Germline loops: CDR1 SGHRS, CDR2 YFSETQ. The CDR3 has 14 amino acids. The DNA of the CDR3 is TGCGCCAGCAGCCAAACAGGGGCCACCGGGGAGCTGTTTTTT. Its protein product is CASSQTGATGELFF.

This clonotype was seen only a few times. This chain connects TRBV27 to TRBJ1-1, with D perhaps TRBD1 (5 bases). V gave up 2 bases and J gave up 5 bases, with 12 bases separating them. Germline V gene lookup returns CDR1 MNHEY and CDR2 SMNVEV (reference sequence). This CDR3 contains 14 residues. CDR3 nucleotide sequence: TGTGCCAGCAGTTTAGGGGGGTCGGGAACTGAAGCTTTCTTT. This translates into CASSLGGSGTEAFF.

This clonotype was counted only a few times. This could be a read error, since a much larger clone is one nucleotide away. The rearrangement joins TRBV29-1 to TRBJ2-5, with 8 bases lining up with TRBD2. Germline CDR1 SQVTM, CDR2 ANQGSEA. Losses at the gene ends were 3 bases for V and 9 bases for J; bases not matched to a gene: 0. The CDR3 loop spans 10 amino acids. As DNA, the CDR3 is TGCAGCGTTGACGGGGGGGCCCAGTACTTC. It encodes CSVDGGAQYF.

The rearrangement links TRBV5-1 to TRBJ2-7; weak D call: TRBD2 (6 bases). Germline V gene sequence: CDR1 SGHRS, CDR2 YFSETQ. V lost 0 bases and J 0 bases, leaving 13 bases between the germline ends. There are 16 residues in the CDR3. CDR3 amino acids: CASSLEEGLHSYEQYF. The CDR3 DNA follows: TGCGCCAGCAGCTTGGAGGAGGGACTCCACTCCTACGAGCAGTACTTC.

This clonotype was counted at least ten times. The chain has TRBV7-8 and TRBJ1-2; D is ambiguous. V lost 7 bases and J 0 bases, leaving 18 bases between the germline ends. Germline V gives CDR1 SGHVS, CDR2 FQNEAQ. This CDR3 has 16 residues. DNA of the CDR3: TGTGCCAGCAACCCCGTGGTTAGCGGCACTAACTATGGCTACACCTTC. Translating it yields CASNPVVSGTNYGYTF.

The table lists this clonotype with many counts. The chain joins TRBV5-6 to TRBJ2-7; the match to TRBD2 covers 7 bases. The CDR3 loop spans 15 amino acids. Germline CDR1 SGHDT, CDR2 YYEEEE. V trimming: 4 bases; J trimming: 5 bases; junction bases outside the gene matches: 12. In DNA form, the CDR3 reads TGTGCCAGCAGCGAACTAGCGTCGGGAGGCGACGAGCAGTACTTC. The encoded protein is CASSELASGGDEQYF.

This clonotype was seen ten or more times. The chain employs TRBV5-8 and TRBJ2-7; tentative D call: TRBD1 (5 bases). Germline CDR1 SGHTS, CDR2 YDEGEE. Trimming left V 9 bases short and J 7 bases short, with 23 bases between. The CDR3 is 14 residues long. The CDR3 here is CATHGVGAGSEQYF. Written as DNA, the CDR3 is TGTGCCACCCATGGGGTTGGGGCTGGCTCGGAGCAGTACTTC.

At least ten counts were recorded for this clonotype. This chain links TRBV6-6 with TRBJ1-5; D might be TRBD1 (5 bases). From germline, CDR1 is MNHNY and CDR2 SVGAGI (reference sequence). V dropped 10 bases and J dropped 6 bases, with 22 bases sitting between them. CDR3 size: 15 residues. The DNA for the CDR3 is TGTGCCACCAGACTGGGGCAGGGAGGTTTTCAGCCCCAGCATTTT. It translates to CATRLGQGGFQPQHF.

Comments on this clonotype: The conserved closing phenylalanine or tryptophan is absent in this CDR3, likely reflecting a read error. The chain carries TRBV29-1 and TRBJ1-1; D ambiguous. This CDR3 has 14 amino acids. CDR1 and CDR2 (germline): SQVTM, ANQGSEA. Trimming removed 2 bases at V and 1 base at J, with 11 bases between. The CDR3, as DNA: TGCAGCGTTGAACCCGGACGTGAGAACACTGAAGCTTTCCTT. Amino acids: CSVEPGRENTEAFL.

The chain joins TRBV20-1 to TRBJ2-5; TRBD2 agrees at 13 bases. The CDR3 has 16 amino acids. Germline V lookup: CDR1 DFQATT, CDR2 SNEGSKA (reference sequence). After removal of 6 bases from V and 2 bases from J, the junction contained 9 bases not matched to a gene. The chain's CDR3 is CSAQGLAGVRQETQYF. The CDR3 region has the DNA TGCAGTGCCCAAGGACTAGCGGGAGTTCGGCAAGAGACCCAGTACTTC.

On this clonotype: With a much larger clone just one base away, this may be a read error. The chain uses TRBV7-9 and TRBJ1-4; D not resolved. This CDR3 comprises 14 residues. Germline CDR1 is SEHNR and CDR2 is FQNEAQ (reference sequence). CDR3 coding DNA: TGTGCCAGCAGCCCCGTGGCAACTAATGAAAGACTGTTTTTT. As protein: CASSPVATNERLFF. Together with reference TRBV7-9 and TRBJ1-4, the CDR3 gives the full variable domain: DTGVSQNPRHKITKRGQNVTFRCDPISEHNRLYWYRQTLGQGPEFLTYFQNEAQLEKSRLLSDRFSAERPKGSFSTLEIQRTEQGDSAMYLCASSPVATNERLFFGSGTQLSVL.

The chain employs TRBV12-3 or TRBV12-4 and TRBJ1-1; 8 bases are a match to TRBD1. The V gene end was trimmed by 6 bases and the J gene end by 11 bases; junction bases not matched to a gene: 5. CDR3 length: 11 residues. The CDR3 DNA follows: TGTGCCAGCAGGGAACAGGGGGAGGCTTTCTTT. Its translation: CASREQGEAFF.

The chain couples TRBV20-1 to TRBJ2-7, with D possibly being TRBD1 (6 bases). The CDR3 spans 14 residues. The ends were cut back, 2 bases at V and 3 bases at J, with 14 bases in the middle. The germline V gene has CDR1 DFQATT and CDR2 SNEGSKA (reference sequence). The CDR3 DNA follows: TGCAGTGCTAGATACCCGGGACAAAACTACGAGCAGTACTTC. Its protein is CSARYPGQNYEQYF.

The chain combines TRBV4-1 with TRBJ1-4; 7 bases align to TRBD1. This CDR3 spans 16 amino acids. Germline lookup yields CDR1 MGHRA and CDR2 YSYEKL. The J segment lost 0 bases and the V segment lost 4 bases, leaving 5 bases of the junction unmatched. CDR3 DNA: TGCGCCAGCAGCCGTGGACAGGAGACAACTAATGAAAAACTGTTTTTT. This sequence encodes CASSRGQETTNEKLFF.

This clonotype has only a few counts. This may come from a read error, since a much larger clone is one base off. The gene calls are TRBV4-1 and TRBJ1-1; tentative D call: TRBD1 (5 bases). Germline V gives CDR1 MGHRA, CDR2 YSYEKL. This CDR3 has 13 amino acids. Trimming removed 0 bases at V and 10 bases at J, with 12 bases between. The CDR3 DNA reads TGCGCCAGCAGCCAAGATTCGGGGCATGGAGCTTTCTTT. Protein sequence: CASSQDSGHGAFF.

This clonotype was detected only a few times. This chain connects TRBV12-3 or TRBV12-4 to TRBJ2-2; D gene unclear. This CDR3 contains 12 residues. Trimming stripped 10 bases from V and 6 bases from J, with 12 bases between. CDR3 sequence (DNA): TGTGCCACTCCTACGGCCCCCGGGGAGCTGTTTTTT. Protein sequence: CATPTAPGELFF.

The chain uses TRBV11-2 and TRBJ1-4; D uncertain. CDR3 length: 14 amino acids. Germline-derived CDR1 and CDR2 are SGHAT and FQNNGV. Trimming pared 7 bases from V and 16 bases from J, leaving 25 bases between. The CDR3 loop is CASTLAGGQDEQFF. The CDR3 DNA follows: TGTGCCAGCACCCTAGCGGGAGGGCAGGATGAGCAGTTTTTT.

This chain connects TRBV12-3 or TRBV12-4 to TRBJ1-5, with a weak D call TRBD1 (6 bases). The CDR3 has 17 amino acids. Deletions cut 5 bases from V and 6 bases from J, with 23 bases between. In DNA form, the CDR3 reads TGTGCCAGCAGTGTGGAGTCCGGGACATATAATACTCAGCCCCAGCATTTT. Translation: CASSVESGTYNTQPQHF.

J is TRBJ1-2 and V is TRBV7-2; 9 nucleotides match TRBD1. V shed 0 bases and J 6 bases; nucleotides not matched to a gene: 5. The germline gives CDR1 SGHTA, CDR2 FQGNSA. The CDR3 is 15 residues long. The CDR3 here is CASSLAGQGWNGYTF. The CDR3 DNA reads TGTGCCAGCAGCTTAGCTGGACAGGGGTGGAATGGCTACACCTTC.

This clonotype was recorded many times. The V and J genes are TRBV9 and TRBJ1-1; D is undetermined. Germline CDR1 is SGDLS and CDR2 is YYNGEE. With 0 bases removed from V and 1 base from J, the gap between germline ends came to 19 bases. The length of the CDR3 is 18 residues. The CDR3, as DNA: TGTGCCAGCAGCGTAGTTGTAGGTCACCAAAGATGGAACACTGAAGCTTTCTTT. As protein: CASSVVVGHQRWNTEAFF.

This clonotype has a count of ten or more. The chain couples TRBV5-8 to TRBJ2-5; tentative D call: TRBD1 (6 bases). Germline loops: CDR1 SGHTS, CDR2 YDEGEE. Trimming pared 4 bases from V and 2 bases from J, leaving 15 bases between. The length of the CDR3 is 15 residues. The CDR3 DNA reads as TGTGCCAGCAGCCTGCTTGGTACAGGGCAAGAGACCCAGTACTTC. Amino acid sequence: CASSLLGTGQETQYF.

The V and J genes are TRBV27 and TRBJ1-4; no clear D gene. The V gene lost 5 bases and the J gene lost 4 bases, with 11 bases spanning the gap. The CDR3 has 14 residues. From germline, CDR1 is MNHEY and CDR2 SMNVEV (reference sequence). The CDR3 region is CASSLRVHNEKLFF. Written as DNA, the CDR3 is TGTGCCAGCAGTCTCCGGGTCCATAATGAAAAACTGTTTTTT.

This clonotype showed up just a few times. A clone one base away is much larger, so this may be a read error. The gene calls are TRBV15 and TRBJ1-6; D gene unclear. The CDR3 is 16 residues long. Per germline, CDR1 LNHNV and CDR2 YYDKDF (reference sequence). CDR3 DNA: TGTGCCACCAGCGGAAAAGCGAGCTCCTATAATTCACTCCTCCACTTT. Its translation is CATSGKASSYNSLLHF.

This clonotype was detected a few times. The chain combines TRBV19 with TRBJ2-7; 11 bases are shared with TRBD1. CDR1 LNHDA and CDR2 SQIVND come from the germline V gene (reference sequence). Unmatched junction bases numbered 7, after V lost 8 bases and J lost 1 base. The CDR3 totals 15 residues. CDR3 protein: CASYQGQGVSYEQYF. CDR3 DNA sequence: TGTGCCAGTTACCAGGGACAGGGGGTATCCTACGAGCAGTACTTC.